The source of this TCR beta chain is a study of post-analysis software for immune sequencing data. Study context: The courses of disease that were included comprised relapsing-remitting, secondary progressive and progressive-relapsing multiple sclerosis. Broader study findings: About five TRBV segments, including TRBV5-6, TRBV5-1 and TRBV20-1, were more frequent in patients than controls. Controls significantly exceeded multiple sclerosis patients in normalized Chao1 diversity.

The CDR3 spans 17 residues. CDR1 is SGDLS and CDR2 is YYNGEE in the germline V gene. V shed 4 bases and J 3 bases; nucleotides not matched to a gene: 12. Tagging with unique molecular identifiers was a feature of the TCR beta cDNA libraries. Input amounts of roughly 0.9 to 10 million T cells were used. These gave about 500,000 cDNA molecules, so each molecule approximated one T cell. TCRdb re-analysed the PCR reads in MiXCR, keeping a single row per CDR3 protein. The sample shows about 160,000 distinct CDR3 sequences, 35% to 40% of them seen only once. Points on this clonotype: Its antigen is undetermined.

The starting material was blood, obtained after autologous hematopoietic stem cell transplantation. The rearrangement links TRBV9 to TRBJ2-4, with TRBD1 matching 8 bases. The source of this sequence is a girl under 18 with multiple sclerosis. DNA for the CDR3: TGTGCCAGCAGCCCCCGGACAGGGAAGGGGGGCAAAAACATTCAGTACTTC. Protein product: CASSPRTGKGGKNIQYF. Full variable domain (missing parts from reference TRBV9 and TRBJ2-4): DSGVTQTPKHLITATGQRVTLRCSPRSGDLSVYWYQQSLDQGLQFLIQYYNGEERAKGNILERFSAQQFPDLHSELNLSSLELGDSALYFCASSPRTGKGGKNIQYFGAGTRLSVL.